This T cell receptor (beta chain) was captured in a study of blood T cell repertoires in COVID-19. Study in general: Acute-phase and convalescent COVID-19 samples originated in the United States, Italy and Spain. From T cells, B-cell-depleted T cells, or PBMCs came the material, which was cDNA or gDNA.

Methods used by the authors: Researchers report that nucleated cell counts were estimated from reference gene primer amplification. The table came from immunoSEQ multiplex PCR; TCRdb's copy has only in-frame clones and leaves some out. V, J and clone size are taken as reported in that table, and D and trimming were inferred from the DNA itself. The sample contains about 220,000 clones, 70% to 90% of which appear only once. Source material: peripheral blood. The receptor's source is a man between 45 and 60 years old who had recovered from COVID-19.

CDR3 coding DNA: TGTGCCAGTACCCCACTAGCGGGAGGGGTGAACGATGAGCAGTTCTTC. It codes for CASTPLAGGVNDEQFF. The V and J genes are TRBV19 and TRBJ2-1; 13 bases line up with TRBD2. J lost 8 bases, V lost 7 bases, and 11 bases had no gene match. The CDR3 is 16 amino acids. The germline V gene encodes CDR1 LNHDA and CDR2 SQIVND (reference sequence).